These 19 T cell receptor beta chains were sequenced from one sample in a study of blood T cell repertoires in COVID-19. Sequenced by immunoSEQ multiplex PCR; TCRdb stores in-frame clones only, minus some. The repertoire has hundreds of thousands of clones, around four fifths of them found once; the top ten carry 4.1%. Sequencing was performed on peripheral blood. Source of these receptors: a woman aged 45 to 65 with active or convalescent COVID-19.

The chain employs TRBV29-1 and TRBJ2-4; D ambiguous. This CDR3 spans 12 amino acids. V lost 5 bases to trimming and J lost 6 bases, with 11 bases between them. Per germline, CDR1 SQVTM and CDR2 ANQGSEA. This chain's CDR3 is CSVSFPGNIQYF. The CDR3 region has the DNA TGCAGCGTTTCTTTCCCGGGAAACATTCAGTACTTC.

The CDR3 DNA reads TGTGCCAGCAGCTTAGGGGGGACAGGTTTCTACACCTTC. Translating it yields CASSLGGTGFYTF. The V call is TRBV7-8, the J call TRBJ1-2, with 8 bases fitting TRBD1. Germline CDR1 is SGHVS and CDR2 is FQNEAQ. This CDR3 comprises 13 residues. The J segment lost 10 bases and the V segment lost 1 base, leaving 5 bases of the junction unmatched.

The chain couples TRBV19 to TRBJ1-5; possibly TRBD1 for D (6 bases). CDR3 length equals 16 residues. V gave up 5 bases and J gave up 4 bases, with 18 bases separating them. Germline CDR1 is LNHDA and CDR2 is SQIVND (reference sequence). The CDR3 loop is CASSGQHGGGNQPQHF. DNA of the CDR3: TGTGCCAGTAGTGGGCAACATGGGGGCGGAAATCAGCCCCAGCATTTT.

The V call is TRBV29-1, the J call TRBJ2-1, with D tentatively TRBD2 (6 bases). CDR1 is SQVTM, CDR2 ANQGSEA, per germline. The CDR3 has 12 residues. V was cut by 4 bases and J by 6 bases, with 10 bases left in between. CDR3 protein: CSVGQGGNEQFF. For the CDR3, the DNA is TGCAGCGTTGGGCAGGGAGGCAATGAGCAGTTCTTC.

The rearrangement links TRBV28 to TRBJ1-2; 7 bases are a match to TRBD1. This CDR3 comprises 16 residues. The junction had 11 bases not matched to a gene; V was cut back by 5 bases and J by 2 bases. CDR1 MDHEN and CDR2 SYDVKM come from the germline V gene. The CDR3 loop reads CASSVSQGVENYGYTF. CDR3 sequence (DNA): TGTGCCAGCAGTGTCTCTCAGGGGGTCGAGAACTATGGCTACACCTTC.

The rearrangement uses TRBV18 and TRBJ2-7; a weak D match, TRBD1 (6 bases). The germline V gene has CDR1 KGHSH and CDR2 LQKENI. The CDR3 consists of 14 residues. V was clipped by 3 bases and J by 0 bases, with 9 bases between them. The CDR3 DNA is TGTGCCAGCTCACCCGACAGGTTCTCCTACGAGCAGTACTTC. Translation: CASSPDRFSYEQYF.

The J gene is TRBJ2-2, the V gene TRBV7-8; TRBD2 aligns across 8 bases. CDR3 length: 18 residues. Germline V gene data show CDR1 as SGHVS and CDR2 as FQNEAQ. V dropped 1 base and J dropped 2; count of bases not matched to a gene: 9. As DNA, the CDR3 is TGTGCCAGCAGCTTAGTTTCCCGGCTAGCGGGTAACACCGGGGAGCTGTTTTTT. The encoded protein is CASSLVSRLAGNTGELFF.

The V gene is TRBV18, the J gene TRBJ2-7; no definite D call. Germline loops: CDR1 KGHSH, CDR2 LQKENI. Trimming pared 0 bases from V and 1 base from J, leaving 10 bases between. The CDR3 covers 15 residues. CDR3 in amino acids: CASSPPLRSSYEQYF. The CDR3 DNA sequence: TGTGCCAGCTCACCACCGCTAAGAAGTTCCTACGAGCAGTACTTC.

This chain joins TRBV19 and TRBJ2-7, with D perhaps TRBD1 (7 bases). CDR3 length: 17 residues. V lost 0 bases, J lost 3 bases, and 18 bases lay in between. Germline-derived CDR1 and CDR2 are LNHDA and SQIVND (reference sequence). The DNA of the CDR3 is TGTGCCAGTAGTATAGATCTATACCAGGGGGAGGACTACGAGCAGTACTTC. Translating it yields CASSIDLYQGEDYEQYF.

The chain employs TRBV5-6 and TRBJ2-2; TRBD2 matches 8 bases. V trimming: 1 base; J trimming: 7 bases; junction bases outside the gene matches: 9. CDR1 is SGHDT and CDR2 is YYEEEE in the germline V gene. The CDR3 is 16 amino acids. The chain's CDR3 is CASSLLSGSRGGELFF. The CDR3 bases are TGTGCCAGCAGCTTGTTAAGCGGGAGCCGGGGCGGGGAGCTGTTTTTT.

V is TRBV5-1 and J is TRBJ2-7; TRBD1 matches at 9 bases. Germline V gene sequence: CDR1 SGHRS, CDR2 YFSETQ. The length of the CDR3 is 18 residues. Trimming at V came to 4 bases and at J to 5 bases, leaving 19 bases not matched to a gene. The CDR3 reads CASSGGGALRDRDHEQYF. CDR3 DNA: TGCGCCAGCAGCGGTGGGGGAGCCTTAAGGGACAGGGACCACGAGCAGTACTTC.

CDR3 residues: CASSESIGWGGGANVLTF. In DNA form, the CDR3 reads TGCGCCAGCAGTGAGTCAATCGGGTGGGGAGGTGGGGCCAACGTCCTGACTTTC. V is TRBV10-2 and J is TRBJ2-6, with D tentatively TRBD2 (6 bases). The germline V and J ends were trimmed by 0 bases and 3 bases, with 15 bases remaining between them. The CDR3 is 18 residues long. Germline V gene sequence: CDR1 WSHSY, CDR2 SAAADI.

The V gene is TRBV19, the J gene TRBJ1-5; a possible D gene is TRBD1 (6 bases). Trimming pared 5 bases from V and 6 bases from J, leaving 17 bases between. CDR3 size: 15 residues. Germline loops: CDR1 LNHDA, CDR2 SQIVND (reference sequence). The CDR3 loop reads CASSLLEQGIQPQHF. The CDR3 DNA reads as TGTGCCAGTAGTTTGCTTGAACAGGGCATTCAGCCCCAGCATTTT.

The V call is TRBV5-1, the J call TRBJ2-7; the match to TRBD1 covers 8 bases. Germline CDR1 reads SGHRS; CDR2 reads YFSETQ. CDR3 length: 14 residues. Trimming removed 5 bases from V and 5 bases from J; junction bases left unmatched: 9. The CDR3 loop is CASRDQGANNEQYF. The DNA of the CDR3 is TGCGCCAGCAGAGATCAGGGGGCCAACAACGAGCAGTACTTC.

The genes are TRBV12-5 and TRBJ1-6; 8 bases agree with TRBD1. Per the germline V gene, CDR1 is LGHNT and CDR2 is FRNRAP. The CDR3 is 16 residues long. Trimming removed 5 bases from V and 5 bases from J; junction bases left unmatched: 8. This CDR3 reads CASGRWTGWDNSPLHF. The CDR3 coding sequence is TGTGCTAGTGGTAGATGGACAGGGTGGGATAATTCACCCCTCCACTTT. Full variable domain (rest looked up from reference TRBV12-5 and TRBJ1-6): DARVTQTPRHKVTEMGQEVTMRCQPILGHNTVFWYRQTMMQGLELLAYFRNRAPLDDSGMPKDRFSAEMPDATLATLKIQPSEPRDSAVYFCASGRWTGWDNSPLHFGNGTRLTVT.

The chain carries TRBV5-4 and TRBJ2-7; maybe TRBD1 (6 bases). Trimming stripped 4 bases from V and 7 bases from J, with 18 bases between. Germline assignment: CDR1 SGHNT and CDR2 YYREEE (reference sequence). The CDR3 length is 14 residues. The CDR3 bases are TGTGCCAGCAGCATTATGACAGGCGTAAATGAGCAGTACTTC. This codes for CASSIMTGVNEQYF. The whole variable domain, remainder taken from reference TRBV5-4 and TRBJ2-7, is ETGVTQSPTHLIKTRGQQVTLRCSSQSGHNTVSWYQQALGQGPQFIFQYYREEENGRGNFPPRFSGLQFPNYSSELNVNALELDDSALYLCASSIMTGVNEQYFGPGTRLTVT.

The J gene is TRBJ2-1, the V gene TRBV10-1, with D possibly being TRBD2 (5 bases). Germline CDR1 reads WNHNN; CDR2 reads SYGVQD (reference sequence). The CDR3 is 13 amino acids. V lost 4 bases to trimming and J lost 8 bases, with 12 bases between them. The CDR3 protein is CASSARPGDEQFF. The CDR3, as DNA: TGCGCCAGCAGTGCGCGCCCCGGGGATGAGCAGTTCTTC.

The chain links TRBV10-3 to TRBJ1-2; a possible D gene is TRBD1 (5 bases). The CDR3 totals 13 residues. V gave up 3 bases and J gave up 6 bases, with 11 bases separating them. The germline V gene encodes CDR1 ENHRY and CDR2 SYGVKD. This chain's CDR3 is CAISEKGQDGYTF. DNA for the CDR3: TGTGCCATCAGTGAAAAGGGGCAGGATGGCTACACCTTC.

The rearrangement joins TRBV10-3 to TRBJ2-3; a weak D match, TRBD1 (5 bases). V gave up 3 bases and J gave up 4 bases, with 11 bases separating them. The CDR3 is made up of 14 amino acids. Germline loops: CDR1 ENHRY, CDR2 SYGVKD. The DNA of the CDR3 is TGTGCCATCAGTGACAGGGATGTAGCAGATACGCAGTATTTT. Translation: CAISDRDVADTQYF.